The 27 T cell receptor beta chains below all came from one sample that was sequenced in a study of control samples from healthy donors and cancer patients. Generated by immunoSEQ multiplex PCR, the TCRdb table keeps only in-frame clones and is missing some. Here the sample spans 150,000 to 200,000 clones, roughly 93% being singletons. The sample consisted of blood. The receptors were gathered from an older woman in good health.

This chain links TRBV19 with TRBJ1-3, with D possibly being TRBD1 (5 bases). The germline V and J ends were trimmed by 5 bases and 0 bases, with 11 bases remaining between them. The CDR3 sequence is 15 residues long. CDR1 is LNHDA and CDR2 is SQIVND in the germline V gene (reference sequence). The CDR3: CASSLRTHSGNTIYF. The CDR3 DNA is TGTGCCAGTAGTCTTAGGACACACTCTGGAAACACCATATATTTT.

The rearrangement links TRBV5-6 to TRBJ1-2, with TRBD1 identical over 8 bases. The germline V gene has CDR1 SGHDT and CDR2 YYEEEE. The CDR3 extends over 13 amino acids. Unmatched junction bases numbered 7, after V lost 4 bases and J lost 8 bases. The CDR3 reads CASSGWTGRGYTF. The DNA for the CDR3 is TGTGCCAGCAGCGGCTGGACAGGGCGGGGCTACACCTTC.

The chain is built from TRBV5-6 and TRBJ2-5; D might be TRBD2 (5 bases). Germline V gene data show CDR1 as SGHDT and CDR2 as YYEEEE. V shed 1 base and J shed 4 bases, with 11 bases lying between them. This CDR3 comprises 14 residues. The CDR3 DNA reads as TGTGCCAGCAGCTTGTTCCCTAGCCGAGAGACCCAGTACTTC. Translating gives CASSLFPSRETQYF.

The rearrangement joins TRBV7-8 to TRBJ1-2; 10 positions match TRBD1. The CDR3 runs to 16 residues. Germline-derived CDR1 and CDR2 are SGHVS and FQNEAQ. With 4 bases clipped from V and 6 bases from J, the junction kept 11 bases outside the gene matches. The chain's CDR3 is CASSSNLGGQGHGYTF. CDR3 coding DNA: TGTGCCAGCAGCTCAAACCTGGGGGGACAGGGGCATGGCTACACCTTC.

This clone appeared a single time. The rearrangement links TRBV6-5 to TRBJ1-1, with 7 bases lining up with TRBD1. CDR3 length equals 15 residues. V lost 6 bases, J lost 0 bases, and 7 bases stayed unmatched. Germline lookup yields CDR1 MNHEY and CDR2 SVGAGI. The CDR3 nucleotides are TGTGCCAGCAGCTCAGGGGGAGGGATGAACACTGAAGCTTTCTTT. As protein: CASSSGGGMNTEAFF.

This chain connects TRBV4-1 to TRBJ1-2; TRBD1 matches 8 bases. After removal of 2 bases from V and 2 bases from J, the junction contained 4 bases not matched to a gene. The CDR3 sequence is 15 residues long. Germline CDR1 reads MGHRA; CDR2 reads YSYEKL. The DNA of the CDR3 is TGCGCCAGCAGCCAAACGACAGGGGCGAACTATGGCTACACCTTC. Translation: CASSQTTGANYGYTF.

V gene TRBV18 combines with J gene TRBJ2-2; 8 bases align to TRBD1. Germline lookup yields CDR1 KGHSH and CDR2 LQKENI. With 6 bases clipped from V and 6 bases from J, the junction kept 15 bases outside the gene matches. The CDR3 is made up of 17 amino acids. In DNA, the CDR3 is TGTGCCAGCTCTAGAACCCGGGACAGGCTTCCTCCCGGGGAGCTGTTTTTT. As protein: CASSRTRDRLPPGELFF.

The chain joins TRBV18 to TRBJ2-1, with TRBD2 matching over 7 bases. Per the germline V gene, CDR1 is KGHSH and CDR2 is LQKENI. This CDR3 is 15 amino acids long. The V gene end was trimmed by 2 bases and the J gene end by 6 bases; junction bases not matched to a gene: 7. The CDR3 nucleotides read TGTGCCAGCTCACCAGCCTCTAGCGGCGCCAATGAGCAGTTCTTC. Protein sequence: CASSPASSGANEQFF.

The gene calls are TRBV21-1 and TRBJ2-3; the listed D gene, TRBD2, was not tested against the DNA. TRBV21-1 is a pseudogene segment. The CDR3 sequence is 17 residues long. The CDR3 DNA reads as TGTGCCAGCAGCAAAGTTGGTAGCGGGGGACTCACAGATACGCAGTATTTT. Its translation: CASSKVGSGGLTDTQYF.

CDR3 region: CASSLIVYRPNTGELFF. CDR3 nucleotides: TGTGCCAGCAGTTTAATTGTGTACAGGCCCAACACCGGGGAGCTGTTTTTT. J is TRBJ2-2 and V is TRBV27, with D maybe TRBD1 (5 bases). In germline, CDR1 is MNHEY, CDR2 SMNVEV (reference sequence). The ends were cut back, 2 bases at V and 2 bases at J, with 15 bases in the middle. CDR3 length: 17 amino acids.

The V call is TRBV19, the J call TRBJ1-1; 7 positions match TRBD1. Germline CDR1 and CDR2: LNHDA and SQIVND (reference sequence). This CDR3 is 15 amino acids long. The ends lost 7 bases at V and 0 bases at J; junction bases unmatched: 8. CDR3 in amino acids: CASNRQGGMNTEAFF. In nucleotides, the CDR3 is TGTGCCAGTAACAGACAGGGAGGCATGAACACTGAAGCTTTCTTT.

The genes are TRBV18 and TRBJ1-2; tentatively, D is TRBD1 (5 bases). There are 15 residues in the CDR3. Per the germline V gene, CDR1 is KGHSH and CDR2 is LQKENI. The V and J ends lost 2 bases and 4 bases respectively, with 14 bases between them. The CDR3 protein is CASSPSRDAVYGYTF. The CDR3 DNA reads TGTGCCAGCTCACCAAGCAGGGACGCGGTCTATGGCTACACCTTC. Together with reference TRBV18 and TRBJ1-2, the CDR3 gives the full variable domain: NAGVMQNPRHLVRRRGQEARLRCSPMKGHSHVYWYRQLPEEGLKFMVYLQKENIIDESGMPKERFSAEFPKEGPSILRIQQVVRGDSAAYFCASSPSRDAVYGYTFGSGTRLTVV.

The chain employs TRBV30 and TRBJ1-4; TRBD1 matches 7 bases. Germline V gene data show CDR1 as GTSNPN and CDR2 as SVGIG (reference sequence). After removal of 5 bases from V and 3 bases from J, the junction contained 0 bases not matched to a gene. This CDR3 has 12 amino acids. The CDR3 DNA reads as TGTGCCTGGGACAGGGCTAATGAAAAACTGTTTTTT. Its protein is CAWDRANEKLFF.

In nucleotides, the CDR3 is TGTGCCAGCAGCTTATCCGAGGAATCGCGATTTGGAAACACCATATATTTT. Translating gives CASSLSEESRFGNTIYF. This chain joins TRBV7-4 and TRBJ1-3; no clear D. Trimming shortened V by 2 bases and J by 3 bases, and 17 bases separated the two germline ends. The CDR3 extends over 17 amino acids. Germline lookup yields CDR1 SGHVT and CDR2 SQSDAQ.

The chain recombines TRBV19 with TRBJ2-3; 13 nucleotides match TRBD2. The length of the CDR3 is 16 residues. With 8 bases clipped from V and 0 bases from J, the junction kept 5 bases outside the gene matches. The germline CDR1 and CDR2 sequences are LNHDA and SQIVND (reference sequence). DNA of the CDR3: TGTGCCAGTCGGACTAGCGGGGGATATAGCACAGATACGCAGTATTTT. Translating gives CASRTSGGYSTDTQYF.

This clone was seen a single time. The gene calls are TRBV7-2 and TRBJ1-5; 7 positions match TRBD1. This CDR3 is built from 15 residues. The germline V gene encodes CDR1 SGHTA and CDR2 FQGNSA. V lost 3 bases and J lost 4; bases outside the gene matches: 6. The chain's CDR3 is CASSFETGVNQPQHF. The CDR3 DNA is TGTGCCAGCAGCTTCGAAACAGGGGTAAATCAGCCCCAGCATTTT.

The chain has TRBV6-2 or TRBV6-3 and TRBJ1-5, with 8 bases lining up with TRBD1. The CDR3 is made up of 19 amino acids. Germline values: CDR1 MNHEY, CDR2 SVGEGT. The ends lost 0 bases at V and 0 bases at J; junction bases unmatched: 10. The CDR3 sequence: CASSYSWDRRLYSNQPQHF. CDR3 sequence (DNA): TGTGCCAGCAGTTACTCGTGGGACAGGCGGTTATATAGCAATCAGCCCCAGCATTTT.

The genes are TRBV12-3 or TRBV12-4 and TRBJ1-3, with D unresolved. The CDR3 is 13 amino acids. V lost 6 bases, J lost 4 bases, and 10 bases lay in between. The CDR3 region is CASSLSLGNTIYF. CDR3 coding DNA: TGTGCCAGCAGCCTTAGTTTGGGAAACACCATATATTTT.

The rearrangement links TRBV30 to TRBJ1-2; D unresolved. The germline V and J ends were trimmed by 0 bases and 4 bases, with 12 bases remaining between them. Germline-derived CDR1 and CDR2 are GTSNPN and SVGIG (reference sequence). CDR3 size: 14 residues. CDR3 DNA sequence: TGTGCCTGGAGTGTAATTAACAGCCTCTATGGCTACACCTTC. This encodes CAWSVINSLYGYTF.

The chain links TRBV9 to TRBJ2-3; 13 bases fit TRBD2. The V gene end was trimmed by 2 bases and the J gene end by 7 bases; junction bases not matched to a gene: 10. The germline V gene has CDR1 SGDLS and CDR2 YYNGEE. CDR3 length: 17 residues. As DNA, the CDR3 is TGTGCCAGCAGCGTTGGACTAGCGGGGGCCAAGCTTCATACGCAGTATTTT. Residues: CASSVGLAGAKLHTQYF.

The chain has TRBV18 and TRBJ1-1, with a tentative D call TRBD1 (6 bases). Trimming removed 3 bases from V and 3 bases from J, with 11 bases in between. Germline-derived CDR1 and CDR2 are KGHSH and LQKENI. The CDR3 has 14 amino acids. The CDR3 region is CASSPRQVDTEAFF. CDR3 in DNA: TGTGCCAGCTCACCTAGACAGGTGGACACTGAAGCTTTCTTT.

V is TRBV3-1 (or the pseudogene TRBV3-2) and J is TRBJ1-2, with D possibly matching TRBD1 (6 bases). The CDR3 covers 17 residues. Germline loops: CDR1 LGHDT, CDR2 YNNKEL (reference sequence). V dropped 2 bases and J dropped 4 bases, with 20 bases sitting between them. CDR3 in amino acids: CASSQRNRVRAFYGYTF. In DNA, the CDR3 is TGTGCCAGCAGCCAACGGAACAGGGTCAGGGCCTTCTATGGCTACACCTTC.

The gene calls are TRBV3-1 (or the pseudogene TRBV3-2) and TRBJ1-6, with TRBD1 identical over 9 bases. The CDR3 has 14 residues. Germline trimming cut 4 bases from V and 7 bases from J; bases unmatched to any gene: 2. In germline, CDR1 is LGHDT, CDR2 YNNKEL (reference sequence). The CDR3 here is CASSLGQGNSPLHF. DNA of the CDR3: TGTGCCAGCAGCCTGGGACAGGGAAATTCACCCCTCCACTTT.

This chain uses TRBV11-3 with TRBJ1-1; possible D gene TRBD1, 6 bases. The CDR3 length is 13 residues. V was pared by 3 bases and J by 6 bases, with 11 bases between. CDR1 is SGHNT and CDR2 is YENEEA in the germline V gene. The CDR3 here is CASSFTGFAEAFF. CDR3 nucleotides: TGTGCCAGCAGCTTTACAGGGTTCGCTGAAGCTTTCTTT.

This chain uses TRBV7-2 with TRBJ1-2, with D perhaps matching TRBD1 (6 bases). This CDR3 is built from 15 residues. V was pared by 1 base and J by 4 bases, with 13 bases between. The V gene's germline CDR1 is SGHTA and CDR2 FQGNSA. CDR3 amino acids: CASSLGAGEIYGYTF. As DNA, the CDR3 is TGTGCCAGCAGCTTAGGCGCAGGGGAGATCTATGGCTACACCTTC.

The chain joins TRBV5-6 to TRBJ2-1, with TRBD2 matching 10 bases. The CDR3 contains 15 residues. Germline values: CDR1 SGHDT, CDR2 YYEEEE. Trimming removed 0 bases from V and 7 bases from J; junction bases left unmatched: 4. Here the CDR3 reads CASSLVLAGQNEQFF. CDR3 sequence (DNA): TGTGCCAGCAGCTTGGTACTAGCGGGACAAAATGAGCAGTTCTTC.

A word on this clone: Other DNA sequences within the sample encode an identical CDR3. This rearrangement joins TRBV6-5 to TRBJ1-5; D unresolved. The V gene's germline CDR1 is MNHEY and CDR2 SVGAGI. The length of the CDR3 is 15 residues. V was trimmed by 0 bases and J by 1 base, leaving 7 bases between them. Here the CDR3 reads CASSYSLRSNQPQHF. The CDR3 nucleotides read TGTGCCAGCAGTTACTCCCTCCGGAGCAATCAGCCCCAGCATTTT.